This T cell receptor (beta chain) was recorded in a study of cytomegalovirus exposure and HLA in healthy donors. This clone showed up just once. The CDR3 consists of 16 residues. V shed 1 base, J shed 4 bases, and the junction held 9 bases outside the gene matches. CDR1 and CDR2 (germline): SEHNR, FQNEAQ (reference sequence). Every donor was a healthy person donating bone marrow. 13 Jbeta primers and 60 Vbeta primers were used for the PCR. Sequenced by immunoSEQ multiplex PCR; TCRdb stores in-frame clones only, minus some. The sample holds 90,000 to 110,000 clones; 60% to 80% are singletons and the top ten take approximately 3%.

Sequenced: PBMCs. This sequence joins TRBV7-9 and TRBJ2-5, with TRBD1 matching 7 bases. This TCR was sampled from a young man in good health and CMV-seronegative. The CDR3 protein is CASSLGRQGVGETQYF. Here the CDR3 DNA reads TGTGCCAGCAGCTTAGGGCGCCAGGGGGTAGGAGAGACCCAGTACTTC.